This T cell receptor (beta chain) was captured by sequencing in a study of blood T cell repertoires in COVID-19. The data were produced by immunoSEQ multiplex PCR, yet TCRdb's version contains in-frame clones alone and is incomplete. Among some 96,000 clones listed, roughly nine tenths were seen once. CDR1 is SNHLY and CDR2 is FYNNEI in the germline V gene. After removal of 5 bases from V and 11 bases from J, the junction contained 4 bases not matched to a gene. This CDR3 has 14 amino acids. V and J are TRBV2 and TRBJ1-6; TRBD1 aligns across 12 bases. The sequenced material came from peripheral blood. The sequence was obtained from a man between 60 and 70 years old with acute or convalescent COVID-19. The CDR3: CASSRDRGHPPLHF. The CDR3 DNA sequence: TGTGCCAGCAGTCGGGACAGGGGGCATCCACCCCTCCACTTT. Drawing the rest from reference TRBV2 and TRBJ1-6, the complete variable domain is EPEVTQTPSHQVTQMGQEVILRCVPISNHLYFYWYRQILGQKVEFLVSFYNNEISEKSEIFDDQFSVERPDGSNFTLKIRSTKLEDSAMYFCASSRDRGHPPLHFGNGTRLTVT.